The 29 T cell receptor beta chains given below trace back to one sample, sequenced in a study of T cell clonality in common variable immunodeficiency. Study-level findings and limits: In common variable immunodeficiency, TCR beta chains reportedly carried fewer deletions and N-nucleotide insertions.

No antigens are known for them. The method was immunoSEQ multiplex PCR; TCRdb's version includes in-frame clones alone and lacks a portion of them. The sample is made up of tens of thousands of clones, none counted only once. Material for sequencing was peripheral blood mononuclear cells. All receptors derive from a human donor with common variable immunodeficiency.

In the case of this clone: The CDR3 end falls 3 residues outside the read, so it is completed with the germline J gene. This sequence joins TRBV20-1 and TRBJ1-1; no definite D call. Germline assignment: CDR1 DFQATT and CDR2 SNEGSKA (reference sequence). The CDR3 covers 10 residues. The sequenced part of the CDR3 DNA is TGCAGTGCTAGAGCCCACGGT. This gives the protein CSARAHG. The complete CDR3 protein is CSARAHGAFF.

About this clone: Sequencing ends 3 residues short of the CDR3 end; the germline J gene provides the rest. The chain carries TRBV6-2 or TRBV6-3 and TRBJ2-4; D remains ambiguous. The germline gives CDR1 MNHEY, CDR2 SVGEGT. CDR3 size: 12 residues. The part of the CDR3 DNA that was read is TGTGCCAGCAGTCCCGGTGGTTTCGTT. Translating gives CASSPGGFV. The entire CDR3 is CASSPGGFVQYF.

This clone occurred many times. Read coverage stops 3 residues before the CDR3 terminus; the germline J gene supplies the remainder. The V gene is TRBV20-1, the J gene TRBJ1-5; 11 bases line up with TRBD1. This CDR3 has 14 residues. Germline trimming cut 7 bases from V and 7 bases from J; bases unmatched to any gene: 9. The germline V gene encodes CDR1 DFQATT and CDR2 SNEGSKA (reference sequence). The CDR3 reads CSVRTGGGRQPQHF. The sequenced CDR3 bases are TGCAGTGTGAGGACAGGGGGCGGGAGGCAGCCC.

For this clone: The read falls 3 residues short of the CDR3 end, and the missing part is taken from the germline J gene. V is TRBV7-9 and J is TRBJ2-5; D is unresolved. V was cut by 3 bases and J by 5 bases, with 7 bases left in between. The CDR3 has 12 amino acids. Germline V gene data show CDR1 as SEHNR and CDR2 as FQNEAQ (reference sequence). The CDR3 bases that were read are TGTGCCAGCAGCTTTTTAGGGGAGACC. This codes for CASSFLGET. Given in full, the CDR3 is CASSFLGETQYF. The whole variable domain, remainder taken from reference TRBV7-9 and TRBJ2-5, is DTGVSQNPRHKITKRGQNVTFRCDPISEHNRLYWYRQTLGQGPEFLTYFQNEAQLEKSRLLSDRFSAERPKGSFSTLEIQRTEQGDSAMYLCASSFLGETQYFGPGTRLLVL.

This clone was seen at least ten times. Read coverage stops 3 residues before the CDR3 terminus; the germline J gene supplies the remainder. The rearrangement joins TRBV7-9 to TRBJ2-1; perhaps TRBD2 as D (5 bases). V was trimmed by 5 bases and J by 5 bases, leaving 16 bases between them. This CDR3 comprises 15 residues. Germline lookup yields CDR1 SEHNR and CDR2 FQNEAQ (reference sequence). CDR3: CASSTSGREHNEQFF. Partial CDR3 DNA: TGTGCCAGCAGCACTAGTGGCAGAGAACACAATGAG.

This clone was seen a few times. From the germline J gene comes the end of the CDR3, since the read stops 3 residues before it. J is TRBJ2-1 and V is TRBV18, with 10 bases lining up with TRBD2. The germline V gene has CDR1 KGHSH and CDR2 LQKENI. Trimming at V came to 3 bases and at J to 5 bases, leaving 4 bases not matched to a gene. The CDR3 loop spans 15 amino acids. CDR3 DNA, as far as it was read: TGTGCCAGCTCACCTACTAGCGGGAACCACAATGAG. This encodes CASSPTSGNHNE. In full, the CDR3 is CASSPTSGNHNEQFF. The full variable domain, rest sourced from reference TRBV18 and TRBJ2-1, is NAGVMQNPRHLVRRRGQEARLRCSPMKGHSHVYWYRQLPEEGLKFMVYLQKENIIDESGMPKERFSAEFPKEGPSILRIQQVVRGDSAAYFCASSPTSGNHNEQFFGPGTRLTVL.

This clone was seen at least ten times. Read sequence stops 3 residues before the CDR3 end, and the germline J gene provides the missing end. The V call is TRBV20-1, the J call TRBJ2-5, with a weak D call TRBD2 (6 bases). This CDR3 spans 12 amino acids. CDR1 and CDR2 from the germline V gene are DFQATT and SNEGSKA (reference sequence). V lost 7 bases and J 5 bases, leaving 14 bases between the germline ends. The DNA read from the CDR3 is TGCAGTGGGGACTCATCGCAGGAGACC. Its translation is CSGDSSQET. The full CDR3 protein is CSGDSSQETQYF.

This clone was counted ten times or more. The read stops 3 residues short of the end of the CDR3; the missing end is completed from the germline J gene. J is TRBJ1-2 and V is TRBV5-4; the D gene is possibly TRBD1 (5 bases). Deletions cut 6 bases from V and 4 bases from J, with 13 bases between. Germline V lookup: CDR1 SGHNT, CDR2 YYREEE (reference sequence). The CDR3 totals 13 residues. The CDR3 sequence is CASTPVRGYGYTF. The CDR3 DNA, read in part, is TGTGCCAGCACTCCTGTAAGGGGCTATGGC.

With regard to this clone: The read comes to an end 3 residues before the CDR3 does, leaving the germline J gene to fill in the end. The chain employs TRBV7-2 and TRBJ1-2, with TRBD1 identical over 8 bases. The germline CDR1 and CDR2 sequences are SGHTA and FQGNSA. This CDR3 contains 15 residues. J lost 7 bases, V lost 2 bases, and 9 bases had no gene match. CDR3 region: CASSLTQGAGGGYTF. CDR3 DNA (partial): TGTGCCAGCAGCTTAACTCAGGGGGCCGGAGGTGGC. Looking up the rest from reference TRBV7-2 and TRBJ1-2 gives the full variable domain: GAGVSQSPSNKVTEKGKDVELRCDPISGHTALYWYRQSLGQGLEFLIYFQGNSAPDKSGLPSDRFSAERTGGSVSTLTIQRTQQEDSAVYLCASSLTQGAGGGYTFGSGTRLTVV.

As concerns this clone: The sequenced fragment ends 3 residues before the CDR3 boundary, so the rest is inferred from the germline J gene. The chain employs TRBV30 and TRBJ1-1, with 8 bases identical to TRBD1. CDR3 length equals 15 residues. CDR1 GTSNPN and CDR2 SVGIG come from the germline V gene (reference sequence). V lost 2 bases to trimming and J lost 0 bases; unmatched junction nucleotides: 5. CDR3 region: CAWSRGTGMNTEAFF. The covered CDR3 bases are TGTGCCTGGAGTCGGGGGACAGGAATGAACACTGAA.

This clone was detected ten times or more. The sequence runs out 3 residues before the end of the CDR3; the remainder is reconstructed from the germline J gene. The rearrangement uses TRBV20-1 and TRBJ2-1; 12 bases fit TRBD2. The germline CDR1 and CDR2 sequences are DFQATT and SNEGSKA (reference sequence). This CDR3 region has 19 residues. With 0 bases clipped from V and 0 bases from J, the junction kept 9 bases outside the gene matches. CDR3: CSARDLRLAGASSYNEQFF. CDR3 DNA, as far as it was read: TGCAGTGCTAGAGATCTGAGACTAGCGGGGGCGAGCTCCTACAATGAG.

Details on this clone: Coverage ceases 3 residues before the CDR3 finishes, and the germline J gene fills in the end. This chain connects TRBV20-1 to TRBJ2-7; TRBD1 matches 10 bases. J gave up 2 bases and V 5 bases, and 6 bases lay outside the gene matches. This CDR3 has 14 residues. CDR1 and CDR2 (germline): DFQATT, SNEGSKA (reference sequence). The CDR3 bases that were read are TGCAGTGCTCCTACCGGGACAGGGGCCTACGAG. Translation: CSAPTGTGAYE. The whole CDR3 sequence reads CSAPTGTGAYEQYF.

A few counts support this clone. The CDR3 end is not reached by the read, which stops 3 residues before it; the germline J gene fills it in. The chain is built from TRBV6-2 or TRBV6-3 and TRBJ2-3; D might be TRBD1 (5 bases). There are 14 residues in the CDR3. Trimming stripped 3 bases from V and 6 bases from J, with 13 bases between. The V gene's germline CDR1 is MNHEY and CDR2 SVGEGT. CDR3 DNA (partial): TGTGCCAGCAGTTATGTAGGGGCCGGTGATACG. Its protein is CASSYVGAGDT. Given in full, the CDR3 is CASSYVGAGDTQYF.

This clone has only a few counts. Sequencing ends 3 residues short of the CDR3 end; the germline J gene provides the rest. The chain links TRBV7-9 to TRBJ1-4, with D uncertain. V lost 7 bases, J lost 8 bases, and 8 bases lay in between. CDR1 and CDR2 (germline): SEHNR, FQNEAQ (reference sequence). This CDR3 has 11 amino acids. CDR3 loop: CASTLGEKLFF. Partial CDR3 DNA: TGTGCCAGCACCTTGGGCGAAAAA.

With respect to this clone: The read halts 3 residues ahead of the CDR3 end, with the missing end drawn from the germline J gene. The chain links TRBV7-2 to TRBJ2-2; 12 bases map to TRBD1. After removal of 6 bases from V and 4 bases from J, the junction contained 3 bases not matched to a gene. The CDR3 sequence is 15 residues long. Germline V gives CDR1 SGHTA, CDR2 FQGNSA. The DNA read from the CDR3 is TGTGCCAGCAGGGGGGACAGGGGGCGCACCGGGGAG. Its translation is CASRGDRGRTGE. The whole CDR3 is CASRGDRGRTGELFF. Supplemented by reference TRBV7-2 and TRBJ2-2, the full variable domain reads GAGVSQSPSNKVTEKGKDVELRCDPISGHTALYWYRQSLGQGLEFLIYFQGNSAPDKSGLPSDRFSAERTGGSVSTLTIQRTQQEDSAVYLCASRGDRGRTGELFFGEGSRLTVL.

This clone occurred a few times. The read falls 3 residues short of the CDR3 end, and the missing part is taken from the germline J gene. The rearrangement uses TRBV19 and TRBJ2-1, with TRBD2 identical over 11 bases. The J segment lost 7 bases and the V segment lost 5 bases, leaving 10 bases of the junction unmatched. Germline CDR1 LNHDA, CDR2 SQIVND (reference sequence). The CDR3 runs 16 residues. CDR3 protein: CASSLGTSGRKNEQFF. The sequenced part of the CDR3 DNA is TGTGCCAGTAGTCTAGGGACTAGCGGTAGGAAAAATGAG.

Comments on this clone: With the read ending 3 residues before the CDR3 end, the germline J gene is used to fill in that end. The rearrangement uses TRBV7-2 and TRBJ1-5, with D hard to call. The CDR3 runs 14 residues. The V and J ends lost 5 bases and 0 bases respectively, with 8 bases between them. Germline lookup yields CDR1 SGHTA and CDR2 FQGNSA. The CDR3 region is CASSLIYSNQPQHF. The CDR3 bases that were read are TGTGCCAGCAGCCTTATTTATAGCAATCAGCCC.

The DNA read from the CDR3 is TGTGCCAGCAGCAGACAGAGTCTAGCCAAAAACATT. This encodes CASSRQSLAKNI. The entire CDR3 protein reads CASSRQSLAKNIQYF. The V call is TRBV6-2 or TRBV6-3, the J call TRBJ2-4, with a possible D match to TRBD1 (5 bases). From the germline J gene comes the end of the CDR3, since the read stops 3 residues before it. Trimming took off 6 bases at V and 0 bases at J, with 12 bases between the two ends. Germline loops: CDR1 MNHEY, CDR2 SVGEGT. This CDR3 has 15 residues.

On this clone: The DNA ends 3 residues before the CDR3 does, and the rest of the CDR3 is filled in from the germline J gene. The rearrangement links TRBV7-9 to TRBJ2-1, with D perhaps TRBD2 (6 bases). This CDR3 region has 15 residues. Germline assignment: CDR1 SEHNR and CDR2 FQNEAQ (reference sequence). Trimming took 5 bases from V and 0 from J, leaving 11 bases between them. The part of the CDR3 DNA that was read is TGTGCCAGCAGCGTAACGACTAGCTCCTACAATGAG. Its protein product is CASSVTTSSYNE. The whole CDR3 reads CASSVTTSSYNEQFF. Based on the CDR3 plus reference TRBV7-9 and TRBJ2-1, the full variable domain is DTGVSQNPRHKITKRGQNVTFRCDPISEHNRLYWYRQTLGQGPEFLTYFQNEAQLEKSRLLSDRFSAERPKGSFSTLEIQRTEQGDSAMYLCASSVTTSSYNEQFFGPGTRLTVL.

This clone came up a few times. The CDR3 loop reads CASSLETGSGEAFF. The sequenced part of the CDR3 DNA is TGTGCCAGCAGCTTAGAGACAGGGTCAGGAGAA. The gene calls are TRBV7-9 and TRBJ1-1; 7 nucleotides agree with TRBD1. The CDR3 end lies 3 residues beyond the end of the read and is filled in from the germline J gene. Germline V gene lookup returns CDR1 SEHNR and CDR2 FQNEAQ (reference sequence). This CDR3 region has 14 residues.

As to this clone: The read finishes 3 residues shy of the CDR3 end, and the germline J gene is used to complete it. The V call is TRBV2, the J call TRBJ1-1; possible D gene TRBD1, 5 bases. Per the germline V gene, CDR1 is SNHLY and CDR2 is FYNNEI. This CDR3 region has 14 residues. The V and J ends lost 2 bases and 3 bases respectively, with 10 bases between them. The CDR3 region is CASSERGGDTEAFF. The sequenced CDR3 bases are TGTGCCAGCAGTGAACGGGGGGGGGACACTGAA.

This clone was recorded at least ten times. The read gets to within 3 residues of the CDR3 end, and the germline J gene fills in the rest. The rearrangement uses TRBV29-1 and TRBJ1-6, with TRBD1 matching over 12 bases. The junction had 2 bases not matched to a gene; V was cut back by 7 bases and J by 7 bases. The CDR3 runs 13 residues. Germline V gives CDR1 SQVTM, CDR2 ANQGSEA. The CDR3 is CSAGTGGNSPLHF. CDR3 DNA (partial): TGCAGCGCCGGGACAGGGGGCAATTCACCC.

This clone was counted between two and nine times. The CDR3 end lies 3 residues beyond the end of the read and is filled in from the germline J gene. This chain links TRBV19 with TRBJ2-1, with 12 bases aligning to TRBD2. The CDR3 consists of 19 residues. With V trimmed by 3 bases and J by 1 base, 10 bases remained unmatched. Germline CDR1 is LNHDA and CDR2 is SQIVND (reference sequence). CDR3 bases read: TGTGCCAGTAGTATCTCCCTAGCTAGCGGGGGGGTGTCCTACAATGAG. This encodes CASSISLASGGVSYNE. The full-length CDR3 reads as CASSISLASGGVSYNEQFF.

There are many counts of this clone. The read finishes 3 residues shy of the CDR3 end, and the germline J gene is used to complete it. This rearrangement joins TRBV7-9 to TRBJ2-7; TRBD1 aligns across 9 bases. Germline CDR1 SEHNR, CDR2 FQNEAQ (reference sequence). Trimming took 5 bases from V and 2 from J; bases not matched to a gene: 4. The CDR3 is 14 residues long. The CDR3 sequence is CASSPGTGTYEQYF. CDR3 bases read: TGTGCCAGCAGCCCTGGGACAGGGACCTACGAG. Combining the CDR3 with reference TRBV7-9 and TRBJ2-7 gives the whole variable domain DTGVSQNPRHKITKRGQNVTFRCDPISEHNRLYWYRQTLGQGPEFLTYFQNEAQLEKSRLLSDRFSAERPKGSFSTLEIQRTEQGDSAMYLCASSPGTGTYEQYFGPGTRLTVT.

For this clone: From the germline J gene comes the end of the CDR3, since the read stops 3 residues before it. The chain combines TRBV18 with TRBJ2-3; 9 nucleotides agree with TRBD2. J gave up 0 bases and V 5 bases, and 3 bases lay outside the gene matches. CDR3 length: 15 residues. Germline V lookup: CDR1 KGHSH, CDR2 LQKENI. The CDR3 reads CASSETSGSTDTQYF. CDR3 bases read: TGTGCCAGCTCAGAGACTAGCGGTAGCACAGATACG.

This clone has a handful of counts. The read terminates 3 residues ahead of where the CDR3 ends, so the germline J gene completes it. This chain connects TRBV6-2 or TRBV6-3 to TRBJ2-5; D remains ambiguous. The CDR3 length is 13 residues. V shed 2 bases and J shed 4 bases, with 8 bases lying between them. Per the germline V gene, CDR1 is MNHEY and CDR2 is SVGEGT. CDR3 amino acids: CASSYGGGETQYF. CDR3 DNA, as far as it was read: TGTGCCAGCAGTTACGGTGGCGGAGAGACC.

As regards this clone: The observed sequence ends 3 residues before the CDR3 terminus, with the missing tail filled in from the germline J gene. V usage is TRBV5-1 and J usage is TRBJ2-2, with D possibly TRBD1 on 6 matching bases. Germline assignment: CDR1 SGHRS and CDR2 YFSETQ. The CDR3 is 16 amino acids. The sequenced part of the CDR3 DNA is TGCGCCAGCAGCTTCCTACCCCGAGGTGGGGGCGGCGAG. It encodes CASSFLPRGGGGE. The full CDR3 reads CASSFLPRGGGGELFF. The whole variable domain, filled in from reference TRBV5-1 and TRBJ2-2, reads KAGVTQTPRYLIKTRGQQVTLSCSPISGHRSVSWYQQTPGQGLQFLFEYFSETQRNKGNFPGRFSGRQFSNSRSEMNVSTLELGDSALYLCASSFLPRGGGGELFFGEGSRLTVL.

For this clone: The read is 3 residues too short to cover the CDR3 end, so that end is filled in from the germline J gene. This chain links TRBV2 with TRBJ2-3; TRBD2 matches at 10 bases. Germline lookup yields CDR1 SNHLY and CDR2 FYNNEI. The CDR3 runs to 15 residues. The J segment lost 5 bases and the V segment lost 3 bases, leaving 5 bases of the junction unmatched. The CDR3 sequence is CASSDVAGGGDTQYF. The sequenced part of the CDR3 DNA is TGTGCCAGCAGTGATGTAGCGGGGGGAGGAGATACG.

Regarding this clone: With the read ending 3 residues before the CDR3 end, the germline J gene is used to fill in that end. This chain connects TRBV7-6 to TRBJ2-1; 8 nucleotides agree with TRBD1. CDR1 and CDR2 from the germline V gene are SGHVS and FNYEAQ. J lost 2 bases, V lost 8 bases, and 2 bases had no gene match. The length of the CDR3 is 13 residues. The CDR3 sequence: CASQGATYNEQFF. Incomplete CDR3 DNA: TGTGCCAGCCAGGGGGCCACCTACAATGAG.